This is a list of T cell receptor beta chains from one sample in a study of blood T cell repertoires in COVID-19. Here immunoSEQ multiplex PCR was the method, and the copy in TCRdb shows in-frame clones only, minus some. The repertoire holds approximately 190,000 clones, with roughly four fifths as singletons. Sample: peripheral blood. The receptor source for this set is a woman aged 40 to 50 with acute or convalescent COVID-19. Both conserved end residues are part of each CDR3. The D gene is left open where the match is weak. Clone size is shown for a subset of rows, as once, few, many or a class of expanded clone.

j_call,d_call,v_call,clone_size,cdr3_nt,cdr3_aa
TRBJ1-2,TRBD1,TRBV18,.,TGTGCCAGCTCAGGGACAGGCGGGTATGGCTACACCTTC,CASSGTGGYGYTF
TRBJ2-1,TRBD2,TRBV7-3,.,TGTGCCAGCAGCTCCACTAGGGGACTAGGGCAGTTCTTC,CASSSTRGLGQFF
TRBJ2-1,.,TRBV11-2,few,TGTGCCAGCAGCTTAGCCCCCCGGGGAAACTCCCGCTACAATGAGCAGTTCTTC,CASSLAPRGNSRYNEQFF
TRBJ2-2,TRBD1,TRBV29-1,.,TGCAGCGTTGCTCCGGGACAGGGCACCGGGGAGCTGTTTTTT,CSVAPGQGTGELFF
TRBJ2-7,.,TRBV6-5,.,TGTGCCAGCAGTTACACAGCGGCGGAGAGGTACGAGCAGTACTTC,CASSYTAAERYEQYF
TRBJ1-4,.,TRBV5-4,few,TGTGCCAGCAGCCCGGACAGTTTTAATGAAAAACTGTTTTTT,CASSPDSFNEKLFF
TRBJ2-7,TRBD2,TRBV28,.,TGTGCCAGCAGTACCCCGGGACTAGCTTACGAGCAGTACTTC,CASSTPGLAYEQYF
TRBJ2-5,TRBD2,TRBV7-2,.,TGTGCCAGCAGCCTCTACCGAGCGGGAGGGTCCGGGGGGACCCAGTACTTC,CASSLYRAGGSGGTQYF
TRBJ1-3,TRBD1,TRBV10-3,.,TGTGCCACCACAATGACAGGGGATGGAAACACCATATATTTT,CATTMTGDGNTIYF
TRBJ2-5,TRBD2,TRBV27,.,TGTGCCAGCAGTGAAATAGCGGGGGGGATAGAGACCCAGTACTTC,CASSEIAGGIETQYF
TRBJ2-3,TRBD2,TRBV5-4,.,TGTGCCAGCAGCTTGGAGAGCGGGAGGGCCGGGGATACGCAGTATTTT,CASSLESGRAGDTQYF
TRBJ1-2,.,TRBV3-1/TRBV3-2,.,TGTGCCAGCAGCCAAGTAAAGGCGGGATGCACCTTC,CASSQVKAGCTF
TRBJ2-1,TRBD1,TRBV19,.,TGTGCCAGTAACCTCGGACAGGGGGCGTGGGATGAGCAGTTCTTC,CASNLGQGAWDEQFF
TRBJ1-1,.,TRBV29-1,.,TGCAGCGTCCAGACAGCGAACACTGAAGCTTTCTTT,CSVQTANTEAFF
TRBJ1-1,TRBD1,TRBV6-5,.,TGTGCCAGCAAAATGACAGGGGATTGGACTGAAGCTTTCTTT,CASKMTGDWTEAFF
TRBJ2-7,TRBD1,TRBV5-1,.,TGCGCCAGCAGCACAACCATACAGGGGCCTTATGGCGAGCAGTACTTC,CASSTTIQGPYGEQYF
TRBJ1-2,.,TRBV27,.,TGTGCCAGCAGAACAGGGTCAGCTAACTATGGCTACACCTTC,CASRTGSANYGYTF
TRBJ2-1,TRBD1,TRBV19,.,TGTGCCAGCACGCCTCGAGGACAGGGCTACAATGAGCAGTTCTTC,CASTPRGQGYNEQFF
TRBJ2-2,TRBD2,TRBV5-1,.,TGCGCCAGCAGCACAGCGGGGCCGGGCACCGGGGAGCTGTTTTTT,CASSTAGPGTGELFF
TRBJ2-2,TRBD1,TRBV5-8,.,TGTGCCAGCAGCTTCGTTCCCGGGACAGGGGTAGTCGGGGAGCTGTTTTTT,CASSFVPGTGVVGELFF
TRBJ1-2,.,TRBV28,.,TGTGCCAGCGGACGGGGGTTGGAAGGCTACACCTTC,CASGRGLEGYTF
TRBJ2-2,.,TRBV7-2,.,TGTGCCAGCAGCTTAATCCCCACGAACACCGGGGAGCTGTTTTTT,CASSLIPTNTGELFF
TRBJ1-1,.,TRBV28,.,TGTGCCAGCAGCCCCGCGGACACTCGGAACACTGAAGCTTTCTTT,CASSPADTRNTEAFF
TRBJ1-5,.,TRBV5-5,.,TGTGCCAGCAGCCCCCGGGGGGGGGTCGCAGGTCAGCCCCAGCATTTT,CASSPRGGVAGQPQHF
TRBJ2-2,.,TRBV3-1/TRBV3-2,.,TGTGCCAGCAGCCGCAGGACTGCTTACACCGGGGAGCTGTTTTTT,CASSRRTAYTGELFF
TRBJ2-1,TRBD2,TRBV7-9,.,TGTGCCAGCAGCTTAGAGGGATCTAGCGGGAGGTCCCACAATGAGCAGTTCTTC,CASSLEGSSGRSHNEQFF
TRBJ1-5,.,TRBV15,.,TGTGCCACCAGCAGTCTAGACAGAGTAAATCAGCCCCAGCATTTT,CATSSLDRVNQPQHF
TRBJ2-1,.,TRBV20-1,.,TGCAGTGCTAGACGTTTAAATGAGCAGTTCTTC,CSARRLNEQFF
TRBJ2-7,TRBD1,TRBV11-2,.,TGTGCCAGCCGACACCTTCAGGGGGCCGACGAGCAGTACTTC,CASRHLQGADEQYF
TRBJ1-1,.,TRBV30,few,TGTGCCTGGGGGGAGGACACTGAAGCTTTCTTT,CAWGEDTEAFF
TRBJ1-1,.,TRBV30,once,TGTGCCTGGAGTCCTACAGGGATCGCTGAAGCTTTCTTT,CAWSPTGIAEAFF
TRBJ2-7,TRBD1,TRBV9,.,TGTGCCAGCAGCTCGGGACAGGGGGAGCAGTACTTC,CASSSGQGEQYF
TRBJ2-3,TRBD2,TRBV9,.,TGTGCCAGCAGCGTAGGTAGCGGGTTCAGGGCAGATACGCAGTATTTT,CASSVGSGFRADTQYF
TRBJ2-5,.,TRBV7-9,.,TGTGCCAGCAGCTTAGGGTCGGGTGGACAGAGTTTACAAGAGACCCAGTACTTC,CASSLGSGGQSLQETQYF
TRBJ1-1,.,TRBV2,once,TGTGCCAGCAGTACTAACACTGAAGCTTTCTTT,CASSTNTEAFF
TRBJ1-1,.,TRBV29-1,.,TGCAGCGTTTCTGGGGGGTGGGGTATGAACACTGAAGCTTTCTTT,CSVSGGWGMNTEAFF
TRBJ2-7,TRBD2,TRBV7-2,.,TGTGCCAGCAGCTCTACGGGACTAGCGGGAGCGATTTCCTACGAGCAGTACTTC,CASSSTGLAGAISYEQYF
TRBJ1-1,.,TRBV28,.,TGTGCCAGCAGTTTTCGGGAGAACACTGAAGCTTTCTTT,CASSFRENTEAFF
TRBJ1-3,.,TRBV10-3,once,TGTGCCATCAGAGCCACAGGGACTGGAAACACCATATATTTT,CAIRATGTGNTIYF
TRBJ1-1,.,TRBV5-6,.,TGTGCCAGCAGCTCTCCCAGGGCGTTAATCGGGACTGAAGCTTTCTTT,CASSSPRALIGTEAFF
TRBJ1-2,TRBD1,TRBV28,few,TGTGCCAGCTCCCTAGGGGGGACAGGGAGCAACTATGGCTACACCTTC,CASSLGGTGSNYGYTF
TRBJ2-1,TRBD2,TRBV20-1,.,TGCAGTGCTAGTCCTAGCGGTTACAATGAGCAGTTCTTC,CSASPSGYNEQFF
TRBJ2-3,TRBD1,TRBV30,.,TGTGCCTCCTACTCCGGACAGGGGACGGGTACGCAGTATTTT,CASYSGQGTGTQYF
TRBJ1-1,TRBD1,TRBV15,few,TGTGCCACCAGCAGGCGGACAGGGAACACTGAAGCTTTCTTT,CATSRRTGNTEAFF
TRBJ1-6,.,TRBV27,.,TGTGCCAGCAGTTCGTACCTCGACTTCACCCTCCACTTT,CASSSYLDFTLHF
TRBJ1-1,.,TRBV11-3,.,TGTGCCAGCAGCTTACTTACAGACACTGAAGCTTTCTTT,CASSLLTDTEAFF
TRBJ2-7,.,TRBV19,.,TGTGCCAGTAGTGTATCGGCGGTAACCTCCTACGAGCAGTACTTC,CASSVSAVTSYEQYF
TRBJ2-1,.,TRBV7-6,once,TGTGCCAGCAGATACGGCCCGGAGCGATACAATGAGCAGTTCTTC,CASRYGPERYNEQFF
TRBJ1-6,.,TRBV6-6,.,TGTGCCTCCCTAACCCGTGGAGGTATGAATTCACCCCTCCACTTT,CASLTRGGMNSPLHF
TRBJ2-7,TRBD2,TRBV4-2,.,TGTGCCAGCAGCCACGCCCCCAGCGGGGGGTTGGACGAGCAGTACTTC,CASSHAPSGGLDEQYF
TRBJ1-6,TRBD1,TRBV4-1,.,TGCGCCAGCAGCCTGACAGGGGAATCACCCCTCCACTTT,CASSLTGESPLHF
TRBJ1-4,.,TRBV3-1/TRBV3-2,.,TGTGCCAGCAGTCAACAGGGACTCTTGAATGAAAAACTGTTTTTT,CASSQQGLLNEKLFF
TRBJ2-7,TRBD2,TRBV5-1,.,TGCGCCAGCAGCAGCGGGGACTTCCTCTACGAGCAGTACTTC,CASSSGDFLYEQYF